This TCR beta chain was profiled in a study of Ad26.COV2.S vaccination and SARS-CoV-2 variants (dated by TCRdb to the early 2020s). Study-level background: Vaccine-arm donors came from COV1001, a multicentre, randomized, double-blind, placebo-controlled phase I-IIa trial of Ad26.COV2.S in healthy adults. A total of 32 samples were included in the TCR-sequenced set, comprising some 20 Ad26.COV2.S vaccine recipients, 5 placebo recipients and 8 SARS-CoV-2 convalescent individuals. Trial participants were randomized into five groups of five, in which low-dose or high-dose Ad26.COV2.S was given once or twice, or placebo was given on both occasions. The specificity and breadth of SARS-CoV-2-reactive T cell receptors after Ad26.COV2.S vaccination were assessed by TCRbeta repertoire sequencing. Investigators remained blinded to trial group allocation during experiments and outcome assessment. Ad26.COV2.S was administered intramuscularly at a dose of 5x10^10 or 1x10^11 viral particles, either as one shot or as two shots given 56 days apart. General study outcomes and caveats: After vaccination, spike-specific CD8+ and CD4+ T cell responses were reported to show substantial breadth. According to the authors, total T cell responses may have been underestimated by the TCR breadth and depth analyses. Non-spike TCR breadth was comparable between vaccine and placebo recipients, consistent with the vaccine containing only spike. The study lacked the statistical power to compare responses across vaccine doses or regimens. Spike-specific TCR breadth was higher in Ad26.COV2.S recipients than in placebo recipients (P = 0.0014).

The immunoSEQ Assay was used to sequence TCRbeta CDR3 regions. After extraction, genomic DNA underwent amplification by bias-controlled multiplex PCR, followed by high-throughput sequencing. In the original analysis: To quantify the absolute abundance of every unique TCRbeta CDR3 region, sequences were collapsed and filtered. T cell fraction was estimated by normalization of TCRbeta template counts to usable DNA, with usable DNA being measured through amplification of reference genes present in all nucleated cells. Repertoire TCRs were annotated as SARS-CoV-2-specific by exact matching of V gene, CDR3 amino acid sequence and J gene to a known reactive TCR set. The reference SARS-CoV-2 TCR set was derived from MIRA and filtered for enrichment in COVID-19-positive ImmuneCODE repertoires, a step that removed public or cross-reactive TCRs. Drawing on the MIRA antigens, annotated TCRs were analysed further at the level of specific ORF or position within ORF. Breadth was defined as the number of annotated unique rearrangements divided by the total number of unique productive rearrangements, and depth was defined as the summed frequency of the annotated unique rearrangements. Two-sided Wilcoxon rank-sum tests were applied when comparing TCR breadth between groups. TCRdb took over this immuneACCESS table, retaining in-frame rearrangements with V and J assigned. Such tables are incomplete; in checked studies, under half of the missing clones stem from an unresolved V gene, and the remainder is unexplained. Clonal size and the V and J genes are those of that table, whereas D and trimming came from the DNA. Here the sample has about 400,000 clones; around 89% occur a single time. The ten largest clonotypes hold approximately 4% of the sample.

In light of the paper, this sample's treatment or condition label describes: 19 received Ad26.COV2.S at low or high dose, single or two shots; about 5 received placebo; per-sample allocation not given. Repertoires of vaccine and placebo recipients were sequenced from samples collected on day 63 after the first injection. Between 29 July and 7 August 2020, Cohort 1b enrolled approximately 26 adults aged 18-55 years at one site in Boston, USA. Ad26.COV2.S was a replication-incompetent adenovirus type 26 vector that expressed a prefusion-stabilized SARS-CoV-2 spike protein derived from the original Wuhan strain. Measured from the cysteine to the phenylalanine, the CDR3 is 14 residues long. Just the 42-base CDR3 DNA is kept, in frame starting at base 1. V lost 2 bases and J lost 5 bases; the stretch between them is 13 bases long. Based on the germline V gene, the CDR1 and CDR2 sequences are SGHVS and FQNEAQ.

Points on this clone: The antigen this receptor binds is unknown. No base qualities exist here, and no much larger clone lies one base off it.

The chain was built from TRBV7-8 and TRBJ2-7, with TRBD2 perhaps the D gene, on 5 matching bases. Sequences were derived from peripheral blood, sampled in a trial of Ad26.COV2.S vaccine versus placebo. The receptor was derived from a person between 18 and 65 years old who received the Ad26.COV2.S COVID-19 vaccine or a placebo. This receptor has the CDR3 CASSLFEAVHEQYF. The base sequence is TGTGCCAGCAGCTTATTCGAAGCGGTGCACGAGCAGTACTTC.